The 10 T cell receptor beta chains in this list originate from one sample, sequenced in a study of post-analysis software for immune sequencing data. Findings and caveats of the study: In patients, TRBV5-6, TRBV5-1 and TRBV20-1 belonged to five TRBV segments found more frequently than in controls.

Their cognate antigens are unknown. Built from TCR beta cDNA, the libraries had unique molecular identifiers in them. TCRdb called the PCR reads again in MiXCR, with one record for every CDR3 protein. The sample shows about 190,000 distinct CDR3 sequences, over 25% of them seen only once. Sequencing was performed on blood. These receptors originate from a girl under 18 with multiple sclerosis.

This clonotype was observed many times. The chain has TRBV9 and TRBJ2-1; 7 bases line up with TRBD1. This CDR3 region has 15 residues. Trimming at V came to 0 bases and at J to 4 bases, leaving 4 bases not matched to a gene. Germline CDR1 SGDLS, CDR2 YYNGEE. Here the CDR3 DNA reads TGTGCCAGCAGCGTAGAGGGGGCGCGGTACAATGAGCAGTTCTTC. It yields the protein CASSVEGARYNEQFF.

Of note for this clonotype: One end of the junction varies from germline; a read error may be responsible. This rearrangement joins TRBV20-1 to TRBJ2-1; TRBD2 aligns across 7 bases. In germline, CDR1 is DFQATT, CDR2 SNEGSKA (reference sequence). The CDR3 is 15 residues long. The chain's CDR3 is CSVRDGGGDYNEQFF. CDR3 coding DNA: TGCAGTGTTAGAGATGGCGGGGGTGACTACAATGAGCAGTTCTTC.

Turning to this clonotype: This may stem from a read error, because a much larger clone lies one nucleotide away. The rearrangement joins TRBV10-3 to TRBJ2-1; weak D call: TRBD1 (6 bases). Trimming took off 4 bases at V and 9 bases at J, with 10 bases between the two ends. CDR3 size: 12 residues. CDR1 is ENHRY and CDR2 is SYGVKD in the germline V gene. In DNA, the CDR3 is TGTGCCATCAGTGCCAGGGGCGGTGAGCAGTTCTTC. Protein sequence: CAISARGGEQFF.

The CDR3 reads CASSASGGQGEQYF. The CDR3 DNA sequence: TGCGCCAGCAGTGCATCGGGAGGGCAGGGCGAGCAGTACTTC. J is TRBJ2-7 and V is TRBV5-1, with TRBD2 matching over 8 bases. V trimming: 5 bases; J trimming: 6 bases; junction bases outside the gene matches: 10. This CDR3 has 14 amino acids. Germline loops: CDR1 SGHRS, CDR2 YFSETQ.

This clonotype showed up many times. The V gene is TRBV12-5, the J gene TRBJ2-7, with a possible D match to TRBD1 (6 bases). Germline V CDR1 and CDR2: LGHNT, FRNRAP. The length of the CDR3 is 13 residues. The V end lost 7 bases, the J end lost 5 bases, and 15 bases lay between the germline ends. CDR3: CASAKQGDNEQYF. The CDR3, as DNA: TGTGCTAGTGCCAAACAGGGTGACAACGAGCAGTACTTC.

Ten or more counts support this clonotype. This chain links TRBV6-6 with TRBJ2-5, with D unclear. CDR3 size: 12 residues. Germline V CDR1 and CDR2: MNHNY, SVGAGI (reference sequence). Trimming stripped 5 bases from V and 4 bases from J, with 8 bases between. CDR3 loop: CASSRVGETQYF. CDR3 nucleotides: TGTGCCAGCAGTAGGGTAGGAGAGACCCAGTACTTC.

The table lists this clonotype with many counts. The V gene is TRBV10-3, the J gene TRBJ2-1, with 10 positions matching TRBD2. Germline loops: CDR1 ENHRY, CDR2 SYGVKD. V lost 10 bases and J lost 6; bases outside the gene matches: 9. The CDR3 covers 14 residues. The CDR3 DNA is TGTGCCACAGGGGAGCGGGAGGGCCGCAATGAGCAGTTCTTC. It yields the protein CATGEREGRNEQFF.

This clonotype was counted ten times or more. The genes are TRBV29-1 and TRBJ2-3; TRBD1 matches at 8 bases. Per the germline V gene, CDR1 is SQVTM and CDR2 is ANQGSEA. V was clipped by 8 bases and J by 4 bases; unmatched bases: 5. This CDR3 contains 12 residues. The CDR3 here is CSTRTGPDTQYF. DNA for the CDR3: TGCAGCACCCGGACAGGGCCAGATACGCAGTATTTT.

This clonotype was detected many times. The CDR3 DNA reads as TGTGCCAGTTCCACACCGAAGGGGCAGTACTTC. This encodes CASSTPKGQYF. The chain couples TRBV28 to TRBJ2-7; D gene ambiguous. Germline CDR1 is MDHEN and CDR2 is SYDVKM. Trimming stripped 9 bases from V and 9 bases from J, with 15 bases between. CDR3 size: 11 residues.

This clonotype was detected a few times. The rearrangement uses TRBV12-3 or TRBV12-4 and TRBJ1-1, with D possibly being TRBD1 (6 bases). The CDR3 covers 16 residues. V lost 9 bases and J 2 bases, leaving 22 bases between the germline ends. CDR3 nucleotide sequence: TGTGCCAGTAGTCCGCGAAAAAAACAGGGCAACACTGAAGCTTTCTTT. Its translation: CASSPRKKQGNTEAFF.